Following are 14 T cell receptor beta chains from one sample sequenced in a study of blood T cell repertoires in COVID-19. Some clones are missing from TCRdb's copy, which holds only in-frame ones; the method was immunoSEQ multiplex PCR. This table holds roughly 250,000 clones, approximately 83% found once. Sample: peripheral blood. The receptors derive from a man aged 50 to 60 with active or convalescent COVID-19.

In nucleotides, the CDR3 is TGTGCCAGCAGCCTATTAGCGGGGGTAGAGACCCAGTACTTC. Translation: CASSLLAGVETQYF. The chain couples TRBV3-1 (or the pseudogene TRBV3-2) to TRBJ2-5; the match to TRBD2 covers 9 bases. The CDR3 runs 14 residues. Germline loops: CDR1 LGHDT, CDR2 YNNKEL (reference sequence). The J segment lost 4 bases and the V segment lost 4 bases, leaving 4 bases of the junction unmatched.

This clone was recorded only once. The CDR3 is CASSGVGQGTTRGTEAFF. The DNA for the CDR3 is TGTGCCAGCTCGGGCGTGGGACAGGGGACAACCCGAGGCACTGAAGCTTTCTTT. The chain joins TRBV18 to TRBJ1-1; 10 bases agree with TRBD1. Losses at the gene ends were 6 bases for V and 4 bases for J; bases not matched to a gene: 17. CDR1 is KGHSH, CDR2 LQKENI, per germline. This CDR3 has 18 residues. The whole variable domain, filled in from reference TRBV18 and TRBJ1-1, reads NAGVMQNPRHLVRRRGQEARLRCSPMKGHSHVYWYRQLPEEGLKFMVYLQKENIIDESGMPKERFSAEFPKEGPSILRIQQVVRGDSAAYFCASSGVGQGTTRGTEAFFGQGTRLTVV.

The genes are TRBV5-1 and TRBJ2-1; 12 positions match TRBD2. The V gene end was trimmed by 0 bases and the J gene end by 3 bases; junction bases not matched to a gene: 1. The CDR3 sequence is 16 residues long. CDR1 and CDR2 from the germline V gene are SGHRS and YFSETQ. The CDR3 DNA is TGCGCCAGCAGCTTGGGACTAGCGGGGGACTACAATGAGCAGTTCTTC. Translating gives CASSLGLAGDYNEQFF.

Comment on this clone: Other nucleotide sequences from this sample produce the same CDR3. CDR3: CASSLDRVGTEAFF. The CDR3 region has the DNA TGTGCCAGCAGCCTCGACAGGGTGGGGACTGAAGCTTTCTTT. The V gene is TRBV7-2, the J gene TRBJ1-1; 7 bases are a match to TRBD1. In germline, CDR1 is SGHTA, CDR2 FQGNSA. The junction had 8 bases not matched to a gene; V was cut back by 5 bases and J by 5 bases. The CDR3 has 14 residues.

This clone was observed a few times. The chain couples TRBV6-6 to TRBJ1-3; D is unresolved. Trimming cost V 5 bases and J 1 base, with 12 bases left between them. Germline V gene data show CDR1 as MNHNY and CDR2 as SVGAGI (reference sequence). The CDR3 contains 15 residues. The CDR3 sequence is CASSSRRGSGNTIYF. The CDR3 DNA reads TGTGCCAGCAGTAGTCGACGGGGATCTGGAAACACCATATATTTT.

The chain employs TRBV5-4 and TRBJ2-3; 10 bases match TRBD2. CDR1 SGHNT and CDR2 YYREEE come from the germline V gene (reference sequence). Unmatched junction bases numbered 5, after V lost 4 bases and J lost 6 bases. The CDR3 is made up of 14 amino acids. CDR3 amino acids: CASSILAGFDTQYF. CDR3 DNA sequence: TGTGCCAGCAGCATACTAGCGGGGTTTGATACGCAGTATTTT. Drawing the rest from reference TRBV5-4 and TRBJ2-3, the complete variable domain is ETGVTQSPTHLIKTRGQQVTLRCSSQSGHNTVSWYQQALGQGPQFIFQYYREEENGRGNFPPRFSGLQFPNYSSELNVNALELDDSALYLCASSILAGFDTQYFGPGTRLTVL.

The table lists this clone with a few counts. This rearrangement joins TRBV5-1 to TRBJ2-2, with 7 bases identical to TRBD2. CDR1 SGHRS and CDR2 YFSETQ come from the germline V gene. The CDR3 extends over 16 amino acids. V was pared by 0 bases and J by 4 bases, with 6 bases of the junction left unmatched. The CDR3 nucleotides read TGCGCCAGCAGCTTGGTGTCGGGACTAAGCACCGGGGAGCTGTTTTTT. Encoded protein: CASSLVSGLSTGELFF.

This clone was found once. This chain uses TRBV12-3 or TRBV12-4 with TRBJ1-6; maybe TRBD1 (5 bases). V was cut by 1 base and J by 15 bases, with 10 bases left in between. This CDR3 is built from 12 residues. CDR3 DNA: TGTGCCAGCAGTTTAGAACAGGCGCTCCTCCACTTT. It translates to CASSLEQALLHF.

The chain employs TRBV24-1 and TRBJ1-1; D unclear. V lost 5 bases to trimming and J lost 10 bases, with 13 bases between them. Germline V lookup: CDR1 KGHDR, CDR2 SFDVKD. The CDR3 covers 12 residues. The CDR3 loop reads CATSGLQLSAFF. CDR3 nucleotide sequence: TGTGCCACCAGTGGCCTCCAACTGTCAGCTTTCTTT.

V is TRBV7-9 and J is TRBJ1-4; 8 nucleotides agree with TRBD1. The CDR3 loop spans 15 amino acids. The germline V gene has CDR1 SEHNR and CDR2 FQNEAQ (reference sequence). The ends lost 2 bases at V and 8 bases at J; junction bases unmatched: 7. This chain's CDR3 is CASSLTDRVEEKLFF. The CDR3 DNA reads as TGTGCCAGCAGCTTAACGGACAGGGTAGAGGAAAAACTGTTTTTT.

The rearrangement joins TRBV15 to TRBJ2-2; 16 bases are shared with TRBD2. This CDR3 region has 18 residues. Trimming at V came to 3 bases and at J to 4 bases, leaving 5 bases not matched to a gene. The germline CDR1 and CDR2 sequences are LNHNV and YYDKDF (reference sequence). The CDR3 DNA sequence: TGTGCCACCAGCAGGGCCGGGACTAGCGGGGGGGCCACCGGGGAGCTGTTTTTT. This sequence encodes CATSRAGTSGGATGELFF.

The V call is TRBV18, the J call TRBJ2-3; 9 bases map to TRBD1. CDR1 is KGHSH, CDR2 LQKENI, per germline. Unmatched junction bases numbered 2, after V lost 3 bases and J lost 1 base. The CDR3 is 15 residues long. The CDR3 region has the DNA TGTGCCAGCTCACCGGGACAGGGACGCACAGATACGCAGTATTTT. It translates to CASSPGQGRTDTQYF.

The chain is built from TRBV5-3 and TRBJ1-2, with D perhaps TRBD1 (6 bases). TRBV5-3 is designated an ORF whose function remains uncertain. Trimming took 10 bases from V and 7 from J, leaving 20 bases between them. The CDR3 runs to 13 residues. The DNA for the CDR3 is TGTGCCCGGACGCGGGGGGGCGCGGGTGGCTACACCTTC. Protein: CARTRGGAGGYTF.

The J gene is TRBJ1-2, the V gene TRBV5-4; perhaps TRBD1 as D (6 bases). The CDR3 has 14 amino acids. V lost 4 bases and J 8 bases, leaving 18 bases between the germline ends. The V gene's germline CDR1 is SGHNT and CDR2 YYREEE (reference sequence). The CDR3 protein is CASSREQGLLGYTF. The CDR3 DNA follows: TGTGCCAGCAGCCGAGAACAGGGCTTGCTGGGCTACACCTTC.